Listed below are T cell receptor beta chains from one sample, sequenced in a study of CD8 T cells in Susac syndrome. MiXCR, run by TCRdb on the immunoSEQ multiplex PCR reads, gives a single entry per CDR3 protein. This sample carries over 150,000 distinct CDR3 sequences, approximately 95% of them seen once, and the ten largest clones take around 0.097%. What was sequenced was CD4+ T cells from PBMCs. These receptors originate from a human donor with multiple sclerosis. Both conserved end residues are trimmed from each CDR3.

V gene,J gene,CDR3 protein
TRBV2,TRBJ1-2,ASSATDRKGHGYT
TRBV2,TRBJ2-1,ASATTKQGEF
TRBV2,TRBJ2-7,ASSGSGYEQY
TRBV3-1,TRBJ2-7,ASSQGGRYPYEQY
TRBV3-1,TRBJ2-1,ASSRRQGRSYNEQF
TRBV5-1,TRBJ1-5,ASSLEPTGSRQPQH
TRBV6-2/TRBV6-3,TRBJ1-2,ASNRNRAPNYGYT
TRBV6-5,TRBJ2-4,ASSYAQGLAKNIQY
TRBV5-4,TRBJ2-7,ASSSGLAAYEQY
TRBV23-1,TRBJ1-1,ARSHFRGDTEAF
TRBV5-1,TRBJ2-7,ASSLAGQGAEQY
TRBV20-1,TRBJ2-7,SASPTPGTSGNGEPYEQY
TRBV2,TRBJ1-5,ASSEMEGARNQPQH
TRBV3-1,TRBJ1-3,ASSQDALLSGNTIY
TRBV28,TRBJ1-1,ASSLFWAEAF
TRBV25-1,TRBJ2-7,ASSAAGSPLEQY
TRBV16,TRBJ1-5,ASRGIGDGPQH
TRBV6-2/TRBV6-3,TRBJ2-1,ASSYGVARNGEQF
TRBV7-2,TRBJ1-1,ASSLSGAITEAF
TRBV5-1,TRBJ2-7,ASSLLAGASYEQY
TRBV3-1,TRBJ2-2,ASSLRQGKTGELF
TRBV5-1,TRBJ2-7,ASTREGGSTHEQY
TRBV19,TRBJ1-6,ASTSRGLLKWGSSPLH
TRBV7-6,TRBJ1-2,ASSGTGGEGYT
TRBV6-5,TRBJ1-2,ASGVRYRDGYT
TRBV6-5,TRBJ2-7,ASSYTGAYEQY
TRBV4-3,TRBJ2-4,ASSQDHRAGIQY
TRBV12-3/TRBV12-4,TRBJ2-7,ASTLTGFYEQY
TRBV30,TRBJ1-5,AWSLRDDQPQH
TRBV13,TRBJ1-6,ASSHRPSPLH
TRBV7-8,TRBJ1-5,ASSSQEADQPQH
TRBV20-1,TRBJ1-1,SAPIGDTEAF
TRBV4-3,TRBJ2-5,ASSPERDTLGETQY
TRBV20-1,TRBJ1-2,SLPLRYGYT
TRBV20-1,TRBJ1-5,SAGGGGNQPQH
TRBV6-5,TRBJ1-2,ASSYKGQGNGYT
TRBV12-3/TRBV12-4,TRBJ2-7,ASSYPHIYEQY
TRBV19,TRBJ1-2,ASSTLSGYT
TRBV28,TRBJ1-5,ASSLLRGGSNQPQH